The rows below give T cell receptor beta chains drawn from one sample of a study of blood T cell repertoires in COVID-19. Clones were sequenced by immunoSEQ multiplex PCR, and TCRdb holds only the in-frame ones, with some missing. Of about 200,000 clones in the sample, about 88% were seen once. The sample was peripheral blood. The receptors were gathered from a woman between 45 and 60 years old with COVID-19, enrolled during active disease. The CDR3 runs from the conserved cysteine through the conserved F or W. D genes are given only for firm matches. Not every row has a clone size; where given, it reads once, few, many or a size class.

d_call,clone_size,j_call,v_call,cdr3_aa,cdr3_nt
NA,NA,TRBJ2-2,TRBV19,CASSIKVSGNTGELFF,TGTGCCAGTAGTATAAAAGTATCGGGGAACACCGGGGAGCTGTTTTTT
NA,NA,TRBJ2-5,TRBV5-4,CASSLRFMGAKETQYF,TGTGCCAGCAGCTTGCGGTTTATGGGCGCTAAGGAGACCCAGTACTTC
NA,NA,TRBJ1-2,TRBV7-8,CASSPDRWATYGYTF,TGTGCCAGCAGCCCTGATAGGTGGGCCACCTATGGCTACACCTTC
TRBD1,NA,TRBJ2-7,TRBV29-1,CSGDRPYEQYF,TGCAGCGGGGACAGACCCTACGAGCAGTACTTC
NA,NA,TRBJ1-1,TRBV3-1/TRBV3-2,CASSPQDRREAFF,TGTGCCAGCAGCCCCCAGGACAGACGTGAAGCTTTCTTT
TRBD2,NA,TRBJ2-2,TRBV19,CASSITSGGAAGELFF,TGTGCCAGTAGTATAACTAGCGGGGGGGCCGCCGGGGAGCTGTTTTTT
NA,NA,TRBJ1-3,TRBV14,CASSQGVLSGNTIYF,TGTGCCAGCAGCCAGGGAGTTCTCTCTGGAAACACCATATATTTT
NA,NA,TRBJ2-7,TRBV5-4,CASSLVGGISYEQYF,TGTGCCAGCAGCTTGGTAGGAGGGATCTCCTACGAGCAGTACTTC
NA,NA,TRBJ2-3,TRBV5-1,CASSLRGIDSDTQYF,TGCGCCAGCAGCTTAAGGGGTATCGATTCAGATACGCAGTATTTT
TRBD2,NA,TRBJ2-5,TRBV9,CASSVGGGSGETQYF,TGTGCCAGCAGCGTAGGGGGAGGGAGCGGGGAGACCCAGTACTTC
NA,NA,TRBJ1-6,TRBV28,CASSSMRGRDNSPLHF,TGTGCCAGCAGTTCCATGCGGGGGAGGGATAATTCACCCCTCCACTTT
TRBD1,NA,TRBJ1-1,TRBV28,CASSLDRLKAFF,TGTGCCAGCAGTCTGGACAGGTTGAAAGCTTTCTTT
TRBD1,few,TRBJ1-5,TRBV19,CASRTRTGSHQPQHF,TGTGCCAGTAGGACCCGGACAGGGAGCCACCAGCCCCAGCATTTT
NA,NA,TRBJ1-1,TRBV27,CASSFEGPLNTEAFF,TGTGCCAGCAGTTTTGAGGGTCCACTGAACACTGAAGCTTTCTTT
NA,NA,TRBJ2-5,TRBV30,CAWSHPFRGYQETQYF,TGTGCCTGGAGCCACCCCTTCCGGGGGTACCAAGAGACCCAGTACTTC
NA,NA,TRBJ1-3,TRBV30,CAWSVRKGVAGNTIYF,TGTGCCTGGAGTGTACGAAAGGGGGTCGCTGGAAACACCATATATTTT
NA,NA,TRBJ2-7,TRBV5-1,CASSPLRDSYEQYF,TGCGCCAGCAGCCCCTTGCGGGACTCCTACGAGCAGTACTTC
NA,NA,TRBJ2-1,TRBV6-2/TRBV6-3,CASSYEVYNEQFF,TGTGCCAGCAGTTACGAGGTTTACAATGAGCAGTTCTTC
TRBD1,once,TRBJ1-4,TRBV7-2,CASSKTGGREKLFF,TGTGCCAGCAGCAAAACAGGGGGCAGAGAAAAACTGTTTTTT
TRBD2,NA,TRBJ2-1,TRBV5-1,CASSLDITSGVVRPGYNEQFF,TGCGCCAGCAGCTTGGATATTACTAGCGGGGTGGTTCGACCGGGCTACAATGAGCAGTTCTTC
TRBD2,NA,TRBJ2-4,TRBV6-2/TRBV6-3,CASSHPGGAANIQYF,TGTGCCAGCAGCCACCCGGGGGGGGCGGCAAACATTCAGTACTTC
TRBD1,NA,TRBJ2-5,TRBV7-8,CASSRDRQETQYF,TGTGCCAGCAGTCGGGACAGGCAAGAGACCCAGTACTTC
NA,once,TRBJ1-1,TRBV27,CASSLMTGRGTEAFF,TGTGCCAGCAGTTTAATGACCGGGAGGGGCACTGAAGCTTTCTTT
NA,once,TRBJ2-2,TRBV24-1,CATSDLGTNTGELFF,TGTGCCACCAGTGATTTGGGCACGAACACCGGGGAGCTGTTTTTT
TRBD2,NA,TRBJ2-1,TRBV19,CASNRGGLNEQFF,TGTGCCAGTAATCGGGGGGGTCTAAATGAGCAGTTCTTC
NA,NA,TRBJ1-3,TRBV13,CASSLEAESSGNTIYF,TGTGCCAGCAGCTTAGAGGCGGAGAGCTCTGGAAACACCATATATTTT
TRBD2,NA,TRBJ2-1,TRBV28,CASSWTSGYNEQFF,TGTGCCAGCAGTTGGACTAGCGGTTACAATGAGCAGTTCTTC
TRBD1,NA,TRBJ2-2,TRBV6-5,CANRGQGATGELFF,TGTGCCAACAGGGGACAGGGGGCGACCGGGGAGCTGTTTTTT
NA,NA,TRBJ1-1,TRBV3-1/TRBV3-2,CASSLAGGGTEAFF,TGTGCCAGCAGCCTCGCGGGGGGCGGAACTGAAGCTTTCTTT
NA,NA,TRBJ2-2,TRBV18,CASSLDSGRNTGELFF,TGTGCCAGCTCACTCGACAGTGGAAGAAACACCGGGGAGCTGTTTTTT
TRBD1,NA,TRBJ2-2,TRBV11-2,CASSFGTVNTGELFF,TGTGCCAGCAGCTTTGGGACAGTAAACACCGGGGAGCTGTTTTTT